This T cell receptor beta chain was recovered during a study of T cell repertoires in cytomegalovirus infection. MiXCR, applied by TCRdb to the reads, yields one record per CDR3 protein. The sample lists fewer than 200,000 distinct CDR3 sequences; 8.5% to 10% were seen once. The study's findings and limits: Identification of carriers of CMV plus the relevant HLA was achieved through cumulative public TCR beta family frequency. Dominating the ex vivo response were TCR beta clonotypes that were CMV-specific and HLA-C-restricted.

In its sample, this clonotype was seen many times. The antigen remains undetermined. This receptor was obtained from a human donor in good health (CMV status not recorded). Some clones in this sample may be carry-over from other donors' samples. Sequencing used PBMCs.

The CDR3 reads CASSFWTGIIDGELFF. The DNA of the CDR3 is TGTGCCAGCAGTTTCTGGACAGGGATTATTGACGGGGAGCTGTTTTTT. The chain is built from TRBV28 and TRBJ2-2, with 8 bases aligning to TRBD1. CDR3 length: 16 residues. The J segment lost 7 bases and the V segment lost 3 bases, leaving 10 bases of the junction unmatched. Per the germline V gene, CDR1 is MDHEN and CDR2 is SYDVKM. The variable domain in full, completed from reference TRBV28 and TRBJ2-2, reads DVKVTQSSRYLVKRTGEKVFLECVQDMDHENMFWYRQDPGLGLRLIYFSYDVKMKEKGDIPEGYSVSREKKERFSLILESASTNQTSMYLCASSFWTGIIDGELFFGEGSRLTVL.